This paragraph covers one TCR beta chain sequence. This entry is derived from a study of blood T cell repertoires in COVID-19. On the study more broadly: Sites in the United States, Italy and Spain provided acute and convalescent COVID-19 samples.

The V end was cut by 4 bases, the J end by 1 base, with 15 bases between. Looked up from germline, CDR1 is SGHNT and CDR2 is YYREEE (reference sequence). The CDR3 covers 15 residues. Per the authors' pipeline: Counts of nucleated cells, estimated from reference gene primer amplification, were obtained. This table comes from immunoSEQ multiplex PCR, and its TCRdb copy is limited to in-frame clones, with some not included. V and J calls and clone size are copied from that table; D and trimming were computed from the DNA. The table lists tens of thousands of clones, 65% to 85% of them singletons. Enrolled during active infection, Seattle patients were then followed longitudinally.

The source of this sequence is a man in his 70s with COVID-19, enrolled during active disease. The rearrangement links TRBV5-4 to TRBJ2-7; TRBD1 is a possible D gene (8 bases). The sequenced sample consisted of peripheral blood. CDR3 region: CASSPNRGGSYEQYF. In DNA, the CDR3 is TGTGCCAGCAGCCCTAACAGGGGGGGATCCTACGAGCAGTACTTC.